The 11 T cell receptor beta chains presented below share a single source sample, sequenced in a study of graft-versus-host responses after intestinal transplantation. Intraepithelial and lamina propria lymphocytes were freed from processed graft tissue. Sequencing was performed with immunoSEQ multiplex PCR; in TCRdb, only in-frame clones are kept and a portion is missing. Here the sample spans some 15,000 clones, 77% being singletons. The sequencing used ileum tissue, collected just under 28 days after intestinal transplant. The receptor source for this set is a human patient who received an intestinal transplant, so some T cells may come from the graft donor.

This clone was recorded once. V gene TRBV11-3 combines with J gene TRBJ2-1; tentatively, D is TRBD2 (6 bases). Per the germline V gene, CDR1 is SGHNT and CDR2 is YENEEA. The CDR3 has 15 amino acids. V lost 5 bases and J 9 bases, leaving 20 bases between the germline ends. The CDR3 sequence: CASSPTSGQITEQFF. CDR3 DNA sequence: TGTGCCAGCAGCCCCACCAGCGGGCAGATAACTGAGCAGTTCTTC.

CDR3 region: CASRHRQGESNQPQHF. The CDR3 DNA reads TGTGCCAGCAGACACCGACAGGGGGAGAGCAATCAGCCCCAGCATTTT. This chain links TRBV28 with TRBJ1-5; 9 nucleotides match TRBD1. There are 16 residues in the CDR3. CDR1 is MDHEN, CDR2 SYDVKM, per germline. V dropped 6 bases and J dropped 1; count of bases not matched to a gene: 7.

The V and J genes are TRBV10-3 and TRBJ1-1; D not resolved. The V and J ends lost 0 bases and 4 bases respectively, with 9 bases between them. Germline CDR1 and CDR2: ENHRY and SYGVKD. CDR3 length: 14 amino acids. The CDR3 is CAISESGESTEAFF. In DNA form, the CDR3 reads TGTGCCATCAGTGAGTCCGGGGAGAGCACTGAAGCTTTCTTT.

A note on this clone: The conserved phenylalanine or tryptophan is not found at the CDR3 terminus, so this likely reflects a read error. It is unclear where the CDR3 begins or ends on the DNA, so no DNA is shown, and the CDR3 is as TCRdb lists it. The V call is TRBV27, the J call TRBJ2-3; the table's TRBD2 call for D was not verified on the DNA. The CDR3 length is 12 residues, termini included. Germline V gene data show CDR1 as MNHEY and CDR2 as SMNVEV (reference sequence). CDR3 region: CASSLLGSPPFL.

By frequency in the sample, this clone is medium-sized. The rearrangement joins TRBV28 to TRBJ2-7; 9 bases map to TRBD1. The length of the CDR3 is 14 residues. CDR1 and CDR2 from the germline V gene are MDHEN and SYDVKM. After removal of 5 bases from V and 7 bases from J, the junction contained 9 bases not matched to a gene. The CDR3 here is CASSGGTGRAEQYV. CDR3 nucleotide sequence: TGTGCCAGCAGTGGCGGGACAGGGAGAGCAGAGCAGTACGTC.

As regards this clone: The same CDR3 is also encoded by other DNA sequences in this sample. This CDR3 reads CASSFDRGGEQYV. CDR3 nucleotide sequence: TGTGCCAGCAGTTTCGACAGGGGCGGCGAGCAGTACGTC. V usage is TRBV7-8 and J usage is TRBJ2-7; the match to TRBD1 covers 8 bases. The CDR3 loop spans 13 amino acids. The germline CDR1 and CDR2 sequences are SGHVS and FQNEAQ. The junction had 7 bases not matched to a gene; V was cut back by 6 bases and J by 6 bases.

This clone was recorded once. This chain joins TRBV15 and TRBJ2-3; 8 bases match TRBD2. The junction had 15 bases not matched to a gene; V was cut back by 5 bases and J by 5 bases. This CDR3 comprises 17 residues. Germline V CDR1 and CDR2: LNHNV, YYDKDF (reference sequence). The CDR3 protein is CATSGSLGRGGLDTQYF. The DNA for the CDR3 is TGTGCCACCAGCGGAAGTCTGGGCCGGGGGGGCTTAGATACGCAGTATTTT. Looking up the rest from reference TRBV15 and TRBJ2-3 gives the full variable domain: DAMVIQNPRYQVTQFGKPVTLSCSQTLNHNVMYWYQQKSSQAPKLLFHYYDKDFNNEADTPDNFQSRRPNTSFCFLDIRSPGLGDTAMYLCATSGSLGRGGLDTQYFGPGTRLTVL.

J is TRBJ2-2 and V is TRBV21-1; the DNA was not compared with TRBD2, the D call given in the table. TRBV21-1 is a pseudogene. This CDR3 region has 16 residues. The CDR3 region is CATHKLAGENTGELFF. The CDR3 DNA sequence: TGTGCCACACACAAACTAGCGGGGGAGAACACCGGGGAGCTGTTTTTT.

This sequence joins TRBV27 and TRBJ2-7, with 9 bases that match TRBD1. CDR1 and CDR2 (germline): MNHEY, SMNVEV (reference sequence). After removal of 3 bases from V and 5 bases from J, the junction contained 5 bases not matched to a gene. The CDR3 extends over 14 amino acids. For the CDR3, the DNA is TGTGCCAGCAGTTTGAACAGGGGGCAAAACGAGCAGTACTTC. This gives the protein CASSLNRGQNEQYF.

The chain is built from TRBV7-2 and TRBJ1-1; unclear D gene. Trimming removed 3 bases from V and 2 bases from J, with 10 bases in between. CDR3 length: 14 amino acids. Looked up from germline, CDR1 is SGHTA and CDR2 is FQGNSA. CDR3 protein: CASSFWTGNTEAFF. The CDR3 nucleotides read TGTGCCAGCAGCTTTTGGACGGGAAACACTGAAGCTTTCTTT.

The rearrangement uses TRBV28 and TRBJ2-2; TRBD2 matches at 9 bases. The CDR3 has 14 residues. V dropped 7 bases and J dropped 5; count of bases not matched to a gene: 5. The germline V gene encodes CDR1 MDHEN and CDR2 SYDVKM. For the CDR3, the DNA is TGTGCCAGCAAAGGGACTAGCTGGACCGGGGAGCTGTTTTTT. It translates to CASKGTSWTGELFF.